This T cell receptor beta chain was captured in a study of T cells in Graves' hyperthyroidism and ophthalmopathy. Findings of the study overall: Appearing also in blood were most of the thyroid clonotypes expanded above 0.001. A 13 V-J model separated ophthalmopathy from stable hyperthyroidism.

The germline V gene has CDR1 SNHLY and CDR2 FYNNEI. V gave up 10 bases and J gave up 9 bases; unmatched junction bases: 10. There are 13 residues in the CDR3. A few counts support this clonotype. Its antigen is still unknown. RNA transcripts served as the template for amplifying TCR beta CDR3 regions. HTBI primers were employed in a first-round RT-PCR of the TCR CDR3. TCRdb analysed the multiplex PCR reads with MiXCR anew, one entry per CDR3 protein. The sample lists approximately 610,000 distinct CDR3 sequences; under 15% were seen once. The rearrangement joins TRBV2 to TRBJ2-1; TRBD2 matches at 9 bases. This receptor was identified in a woman in her thirties or forties with Graves' ophthalmopathy. Input material: blood. CDR3 bases: TGTGCCACCCCCCCGGGAGCGGGGGGTGAGCAGTTCTTC. Translation: CATPPGAGGEQFF.